Sequencing of this TCR beta chain was carried out in a study of T cell clonotyping in hematopoietic cell transplantation. Study-level findings and limits: Cells were unsorted, so CD4 and CD8 contributions were not separated. Broader posttransplant TCR repertoire diversity was predicted by graft donor and pretransplant recipient Inverse Simpson Index values.

Using immunoSEQ multiplex PCR, the repertoire was profiled, and TCRdb retains in-frame clones only, with some absent. The sample records more than 20,000 clones, roughly 88% being singletons. A note on this clone: As yet, its antigen is unknown.

Per germline, CDR1 MGHRA and CDR2 YSYEKL. There are 12 residues in the CDR3. V lost 2 bases, J lost 5 bases, and 4 bases lay in between. The time point: recipient sample about 28 days before transplant, after cytoreduction. Specimen: peripheral blood mononuclear cells, collected before stem cell transplant. This receptor was obtained from a woman aged 55-69 years with acute myeloid leukemia. Some clones in this sample may be carry-over from other donors' samples. The chain combines TRBV4-1 with TRBJ2-1; D gene uncertain. The CDR3 is CASSQTNNEQFF. DNA of the CDR3: TGCGCCAGCAGCCAAACGAACAATGAGCAGTTCTTC.